At least ten counts were recorded for the clone carrying this T cell receptor beta chain. What it recognizes is unknown. The source of the sample is a study of neurological immune-mediated disorders. Study-level points and caveats: Because no CDR3 amino acid sequences were shared across subjects by expanded clones, private repertoires were suggested in all groups.

Germline CDR1 reads KGHSH; CDR2 reads LQKENI. The trim removed 5 bases at V and 7 bases at J, leaving 12 bases unmatched. The CDR3 is made up of 16 amino acids. Each CDR3 protein gets one entry after TCRdb re-called the 5' RACE reads with MiXCR. The table lists roughly 16,000 distinct CDR3 sequences, roughly 14% of them singletons, with roughly 15% in the top ten. Sequenced input: PBMCs. The chain has TRBV18 and TRBJ2-1, with 9 bases that match TRBD1. The receptor's source is a man aged 60-69 years with HTLV-1-associated myelopathy (HAM/TSP). CDR3 nucleotide sequence: TGTGCCAGCTCAAGTACGGGACAGGGTTCTTTAAATGAGCAGTTCTTC. It is translated as CASSSTGQGSLNEQFF. Combining the CDR3 with reference TRBV18 and TRBJ2-1 gives the whole variable domain NAGVMQNPRHLVRRRGQEARLRCSPMKGHSHVYWYRQLPEEGLKFMVYLQKENIIDESGMPKERFSAEFPKEGPSILRIQQVVRGDSAAYFCASSSTGQGSLNEQFFGPGTRLTVL.